Listed here are 23 T cell receptor beta chains from one sample, sequenced in a study of cytomegalovirus exposure and HLA in healthy donors. PCR employed 60 Vbeta and 13 Jbeta primers. Here immunoSEQ multiplex PCR was the method, and the copy in TCRdb shows in-frame clones only, minus some. The sample carries 150,000 to 200,000 clones, about 72% recorded once. Sequences were obtained from PBMCs. Receptors were obtained from a girl aged 5 to 17 in good health and CMV-seronegative.

The chain couples TRBV6-5 to TRBJ1-5; D gene uncertain. Germline lookup yields CDR1 MNHEY and CDR2 SVGAGI. The CDR3 consists of 15 residues. V was clipped by 2 bases and J by 1 base, with 9 bases between them. CDR3: CASSYGFGSNQPQHF. The CDR3, as DNA: TGTGCCAGCAGTTACGGATTCGGGAGCAATCAGCCCCAGCATTTT.

A few counts support this clone. The V gene is TRBV7-9, the J gene TRBJ1-2; no clear D. Germline V gives CDR1 SEHNR, CDR2 FQNEAQ (reference sequence). The germline V and J ends were trimmed by 5 bases and 5 bases, with 12 bases remaining between them. This CDR3 is built from 13 residues. The CDR3 DNA is TGTGCCAGCAGCCCTGACACTCCTTATGGCTACACCTTC. Protein sequence: CASSPDTPYGYTF.

The sample holds a few counts of this clone. The chain is built from TRBV9 and TRBJ2-6, with D possibly being TRBD2 (5 bases). Per germline, CDR1 SGDLS and CDR2 YYNGEE. The CDR3 contains 18 residues. V was pared by 0 bases and J by 0 bases, with 13 bases between. The CDR3 nucleotides are TGTGCCAGCAGCGTAGGCGGGCAGGTTATCTCTGGGGCCAACGTCCTGACTTTC. Amino acid sequence: CASSVGGQVISGANVLTF.

The V and J genes are TRBV5-1 and TRBJ2-1, with a weak D call TRBD1 (6 bases). Looked up from germline, CDR1 is SGHRS and CDR2 is YFSETQ. The length of the CDR3 is 13 residues. With 4 bases removed from V and 10 bases from J, the gap between germline ends came to 15 bases. DNA for the CDR3: TGCGCCAGCAGCCTTGGGACAACATCAGAGCAGTTCTTC. It specifies CASSLGTTSEQFF.

The rearrangement uses TRBV9 and TRBJ2-7; perhaps TRBD2 as D (5 bases). This CDR3 has 16 amino acids. Trimming left V 4 bases short and J 2 bases short, with 19 bases between. Germline assignment: CDR1 SGDLS and CDR2 YYNGEE. The CDR3 DNA reads as TGTGCCAGCAGCCCTAATACCGAGGGAATAGCCTACGAGCAGTACTTC. Protein: CASSPNTEGIAYEQYF.

V usage is TRBV5-8 and J usage is TRBJ2-1, with D hard to call. Germline V gene data show CDR1 as SGHTS and CDR2 as YDEGEE. The CDR3 is made up of 13 amino acids. The V and J ends lost 0 bases and 5 bases respectively, with 6 bases between them. In DNA form, the CDR3 reads TGTGCCAGCAGCTTGGTTGCAGACAATGAGCAGTTCTTC. Its translation is CASSLVADNEQFF.

The chain is built from TRBV9 and TRBJ2-5, with 9 bases matching TRBD2. Germline assignment: CDR1 SGDLS and CDR2 YYNGEE. Trimming took 1 base from V and 3 from J; bases not matched to a gene: 4. The CDR3 has 15 amino acids. This chain's CDR3 is CASSVFSSGKETQYF. In DNA, the CDR3 is TGTGCCAGCAGCGTATTCTCTAGCGGGAAAGAGACCCAGTACTTC.

This clone has just a few counts. The J gene is TRBJ1-1, the V gene TRBV4-1, with D possibly matching TRBD1 (6 bases). CDR3 size: 17 residues. The germline CDR1 and CDR2 sequences are MGHRA and YSYEKL. V was shortened by 0 bases and J by 0 bases, with 14 bases between the two germline ends. The CDR3 coding sequence is TGCGCCAGCAGCCAAGAAGACAGGATATTAATGAACACTGAAGCTTTCTTT. It codes for CASSQEDRILMNTEAFF.

The chain carries TRBV5-6 and TRBJ2-7; 8 bases are shared with TRBD1. Germline values: CDR1 SGHDT, CDR2 YYEEEE. This CDR3 spans 15 amino acids. With 4 bases clipped from V and 3 bases from J, the junction kept 9 bases outside the gene matches. This CDR3 is CASSMARTGLYEQYF. The CDR3 nucleotides are TGTGCCAGCAGCATGGCGAGGACAGGGCTCTACGAGCAGTACTTC.

This clone was seen just once. The V gene is TRBV5-4, the J gene TRBJ1-5; D perhaps matches TRBD1 (6 bases). The CDR3 has 14 amino acids. Germline CDR1 SGHNT, CDR2 YYREEE (reference sequence). Trimming took 1 base from V and 1 from J, leaving 6 bases between them. The CDR3 here is CASSLTGSNQPQHF. In DNA form, the CDR3 reads TGTGCCAGCAGCTTGACAGGGAGCAATCAGCCCCAGCATTTT.

This sequence joins TRBV11-3 and TRBJ2-1, with a possible D match to TRBD2 (5 bases). The CDR3 consists of 15 residues. V lost 2 bases, J lost 5 bases, and 13 bases lay in between. In germline, CDR1 is SGHNT, CDR2 YENEEA. CDR3 in DNA: TGTGCCAGCAGCTTAAACGGGGAACCCCACAATGAGCAGTTCTTC. This encodes CASSLNGEPHNEQFF.

The gene calls are TRBV5-1 and TRBJ2-1; 11 bases map to TRBD2. The CDR3 is made up of 17 amino acids. V lost 1 base and J lost 4; bases outside the gene matches: 7. Germline V gene lookup returns CDR1 SGHRS and CDR2 YFSETQ. As DNA, the CDR3 is TGCGCCAGCAGCTTGCTAACTAGCGGGGGCTTTTACAATGAGCAGTTCTTC. Amino acid sequence: CASSLLTSGGFYNEQFF.

The chain carries TRBV6-1 and TRBJ2-1; 9 positions match TRBD1. The CDR3 spans 14 residues. Germline CDR1 and CDR2: MNHNS and SASEGT. The V segment lost 3 bases and the J segment 6 bases; nucleotides outside the gene matches: 3. This CDR3 reads CASSEDRGPNEQFF. The DNA for the CDR3 is TGTGCCAGCAGTGAGGACAGGGGCCCCAATGAGCAGTTCTTC.

The J gene is TRBJ2-7, the V gene TRBV27; D is possibly TRBD1 (6 bases). The CDR3 contains 14 residues. From germline, CDR1 is MNHEY and CDR2 SMNVEV (reference sequence). Trimming shortened V by 7 bases and J by 0 bases, and 13 bases separated the two germline ends. The CDR3 coding sequence is TGTGCCAGCACCGCAGGGGCGTACTCCTACGAGCAGTACTTC. Translating it yields CASTAGAYSYEQYF.

The V call is TRBV25-1, the J call TRBJ1-1; D call uncertain. The V end was cut by 3 bases, the J end by 1 base, with 15 bases between. CDR3 length: 16 amino acids. Germline V gene data show CDR1 as MGHDK and CDR2 as SYGVNS. The CDR3 reads CASSDPLGRQNTEAFF. The CDR3 nucleotides are TGTGCCAGCAGTGACCCCCTGGGGAGGCAGAACACTGAAGCTTTCTTT.

The chain employs TRBV28 and TRBJ1-3, with TRBD1 as a possible D gene (5 bases). The ends were cut back, 7 bases at V and 7 bases at J, with 17 bases in the middle. CDR3 length equals 14 residues. Germline V gives CDR1 MDHEN, CDR2 SYDVKM. The CDR3 loop is CASTISGLVNTIYF. CDR3 in DNA: TGTGCCAGCACCATTTCAGGGTTAGTGAACACCATATATTTT. Combining the CDR3 with reference TRBV28 and TRBJ1-3 gives the whole variable domain DVKVTQSSRYLVKRTGEKVFLECVQDMDHENMFWYRQDPGLGLRLIYFSYDVKMKEKGDIPEGYSVSREKKERFSLILESASTNQTSMYLCASTISGLVNTIYFGEGSWLTVV.

This chain uses TRBV27 with TRBJ1-2; D may be TRBD1 (6 bases). Germline V gene sequence: CDR1 MNHEY, CDR2 SMNVEV (reference sequence). CDR3 length: 13 residues. The V end lost 6 bases, the J end lost 8 bases, and 16 bases lay between the germline ends. The CDR3 reads CASSWGPRSGYTF. The DNA for the CDR3 is TGTGCCAGCAGCTGGGGGCCAAGAAGCGGCTACACCTTC.

The chain is built from TRBV7-9 and TRBJ1-1; D perhaps matches TRBD1 (5 bases). Per the germline V gene, CDR1 is SEHNR and CDR2 is FQNEAQ (reference sequence). The germline V and J ends were trimmed by 2 bases and 2 bases, with 12 bases remaining between them. CDR3 size: 15 residues. The CDR3 loop is CASSLSQGINTEAFF. The DNA of the CDR3 is TGTGCCAGCAGCTTAAGTCAGGGTATCAACACTGAAGCTTTCTTT.

This sequence joins TRBV6-5 and TRBJ1-1; 8 nucleotides align to TRBD1. The CDR3 totals 14 residues. V shed 4 bases, J shed 4 bases, and the junction held 5 bases outside the gene matches. The V gene's germline CDR1 is MNHEY and CDR2 SVGAGI. As DNA, the CDR3 is TGTGCCAGCAGTTCCCGGACAGGGACCACTGAAGCTTTCTTT. It encodes CASSSRTGTTEAFF.

V is TRBV6-5 and J is TRBJ1-2, with D tentatively TRBD1 (5 bases). The V and J ends lost 8 bases and 5 bases respectively, with 15 bases between them. This CDR3 region has 13 residues. Germline assignment: CDR1 MNHEY and CDR2 SVGAGI. CDR3 DNA: TGTGCCAGCGCCCTTCAAGGGGCGTATGGCTACACCTTC. It specifies CASALQGAYGYTF.

This chain links TRBV12-5 with TRBJ2-7, with 8 bases fitting TRBD2. Germline CDR1 reads LGHNT; CDR2 reads FRNRAP. V was pared by 0 bases and J by 7 bases, with 2 bases of the junction left unmatched. This CDR3 region has 13 residues. DNA for the CDR3: TGTGCTAGTGGTTTGGTCGGGAGGGGTGAGCAGTACTTC. Its translation: CASGLVGRGEQYF.

This sequence joins TRBV25-1 and TRBJ1-6; D gene uncertain. Trimming took off 1 base at V and 0 bases at J, with 4 bases between the two ends. Germline CDR1 and CDR2: MGHDK and SYGVNS. CDR3 length: 15 amino acids. CDR3 loop: CASSESNSYNSPLHF. CDR3 in DNA: TGTGCCAGCAGTGAATCAAACTCCTATAATTCACCCCTCCACTTT.

The chain uses TRBV27 and TRBJ2-2; D is possibly TRBD1 (5 bases). Trimming stripped 7 bases from V and 4 bases from J, with 13 bases between. Germline V CDR1 and CDR2: MNHEY, SMNVEV (reference sequence). The CDR3 has 14 residues. The CDR3 bases are TGTGCCAGCATGACTTCAACAGGCACCGGGGAGCTGTTTTTT. Translating it yields CASMTSTGTGELFF.